The present T cell receptor beta chain was sequenced within a study of blood T cell repertoires in COVID-19. Study in general: From T cells, B-cell-depleted T cells, or PBMCs came the material, which was cDNA or gDNA.

Measured with immunoSEQ multiplex PCR; TCRdb has only the in-frame clones, and not every one. The sample shows some 340,000 clones, about 89% of them seen only once. The ends were cut back, 0 bases at V and 5 bases at J, with 13 bases in the middle. CDR1 is LGHDT and CDR2 is YNNKEL in the germline V gene (reference sequence). The CDR3 consists of 16 residues. V and J are TRBV3-1 (or the pseudogene TRBV3-2) and TRBJ1-4; a weak D match, TRBD1 (5 bases). This receptor was identified in a woman aged 30 to 39 who had recovered from COVID-19. The specimen sequenced was PBMCs or T cells enriched from blood (not recorded which). In DNA form, the CDR3 reads TGTGCCAGCAGCCAAGACGGGCGGGGGTGGAATGAAAAACTGTTTTTT. Amino acid sequence: CASSQDGRGWNEKLFF.